The TCR beta chain described here comes from a study of shared clonotypes between healthy human individuals. CDR3 length: 19 residues. Germline V gene sequence: CDR1 SGHTA, CDR2 FQGNSA. Trimming cost V 5 bases and J 2 bases; bases outside gene matches: 16. Generated by immunoSEQ multiplex PCR, the TCRdb table keeps only in-frame clones and is missing some. The sample has approximately 500,000 clones, 70% to 80% seen once. The source is a middle-aged woman in good health. Some clones in this sample may be carry-over from other donors' samples. The rearrangement joins TRBV7-2 to TRBJ1-5; 9 bases line up with TRBD1. The specimen was PBMCs. In DNA form, the CDR3 reads TGTGCCAGCAGCGTCTCCGGGACAGGGTCCCCGATTGGCAATCAGCCCCAGCATTTT. This encodes CASSVSGTGSPIGNQPQHF.